This T cell receptor beta chain stems from a study of cytomegalovirus exposure and HLA in healthy donors. Overall study results and limits: The study labeled about 160 TCR beta chains cytomegalovirus-associated.

From germline, CDR1 is SGHDT and CDR2 YYEEEE. V lost 2 bases, J lost 7 bases, and 3 bases stayed unmatched. The CDR3 is 13 residues long. The PCR had 60 Vbeta and 13 Jbeta primers. The assay was immunoSEQ multiplex PCR, and TCRdb's table has in-frame clones only and misses some. The sample is made up of roughly 60,000 clones, and the top ten hold approximately 2% of it. In the case of this clone: The antigen remains unidentified.

Sample: PBMCs. The chain joins TRBV5-6 to TRBJ1-5; TRBD1 matches at 7 bases. The TCR originated in a woman aged 18-29 years in good health and CMV-seronegative. The CDR3 loop is CASSFARGQPQHF. The CDR3, as DNA: TGTGCCAGCAGCTTCGCCAGGGGGCAGCCCCAGCATTTT.